Included here is one TCR beta chain sequence, with context. Its antigen is unknown. With 2 bases clipped from V and 4 bases from J, the junction kept 1 base outside the gene matches. The CDR3 covers 15 residues. Germline V gives CDR1 MNHNS, CDR2 SASEGT. It was with 60 Vbeta and 13 Jbeta primers that the PCR ran. Clones were read by immunoSEQ multiplex PCR, and TCRdb kept only the in-frame ones, dropping some. Of under 150,000 clones in the sample, roughly 76% were seen once. This specimen belongs to a study of cytomegalovirus exposure and HLA in healthy donors. Regarding the study as a whole: There were some V segments, including TRBV6-2 and TRBV6-3, excluded as indistinguishable.

This chain links TRBV6-1 with TRBJ2-3; TRBD2 matches at 12 bases. This receptor was taken from a human donor in good health. Material: PBMCs. In DNA, the CDR3 is TGTGCCAGCAGTGAACTAGCGGGGGGGCCAGATACGCAGTATTTT. Its translation is CASSELAGGPDTQYF.